These 25 T cell receptor beta chains were sequenced from one sample in a study of control samples from healthy donors and cancer patients. The protocol was immunoSEQ multiplex PCR, while the TCRdb copy is restricted to in-frame clones and leaves out a portion. The data show around 130,000 clones, approximately 90% seen once. The specimen was blood. The receptors stem from a young man in good health.

This chain joins TRBV29-1 and TRBJ2-1; possibly TRBD2 for D (8 bases). Germline CDR1 SQVTM, CDR2 ANQGSEA. With 6 bases removed from V and 8 bases from J, the gap between germline ends came to 14 bases. The CDR3 covers 12 residues. The CDR3 sequence: CSVVAGQYEQFF. In DNA form, the CDR3 reads TGCAGCGTCGTAGCGGGACAGTATGAGCAGTTCTTC.

The J gene is TRBJ1-4, the V gene TRBV27; tentatively, D is TRBD1 (5 bases). V lost 6 bases and J 8 bases, leaving 16 bases between the germline ends. In germline, CDR1 is MNHEY, CDR2 SMNVEV (reference sequence). The CDR3 consists of 14 residues. CDR3 sequence (DNA): TGTGCCAGCAGGCATACAGGCTTCGGCGAAAAACTGTTTTTT. It codes for CASRHTGFGEKLFF. Full variable domain (rest looked up from reference TRBV27 and TRBJ1-4): EAQVTQNPRYLITVTGKKLTVTCSQNMNHEYMSWYRQDPGLGLRQIYYSMNVEVTDKGDVPEGYKVSRKEKRNFPLILESPSPNQTSLYFCASRHTGFGEKLFFGSGTQLSVL.

J is TRBJ1-3 and V is TRBV25-1; possible D gene TRBD1, 6 bases. The CDR3 has 15 residues. Germline CDR1 and CDR2: MGHDK and SYGVNS. V lost 0 bases to trimming and J lost 6 bases, with 12 bases between them. The CDR3 coding sequence is TGTGCCAGCAGTGAATACCACAGGGATGAAAACACCATATATTTT. Translated, it gives CASSEYHRDENTIYF.

The V call is TRBV28, the J call TRBJ1-5; no definite D call. Trimming pared 10 bases from V and 7 bases from J, leaving 17 bases between. The CDR3 consists of 13 residues. In germline, CDR1 is MDHEN, CDR2 SYDVKM. The CDR3 region is CATNEGLEQPQHF. The CDR3 nucleotides are TGTGCCACCAACGAGGGTTTGGAACAGCCCCAGCATTTT.

The J gene is TRBJ1-3, the V gene TRBV12-3 or TRBV12-4; 7 nucleotides agree with TRBD1. The ends lost 2 bases at V and 11 bases at J; junction bases unmatched: 6. The CDR3 runs to 13 residues. The CDR3 bases are TGTGCCAGCAGTTTAAGGACAGGCGCGTCCATATATTTT. It yields the protein CASSLRTGASIYF.

The CDR3 protein is CATRGPSTDTQYF. CDR3 sequence (DNA): TGTGCCACCCGAGGCCCCAGCACAGATACGCAGTATTTT. The V gene is TRBV6-5, the J gene TRBJ2-3; D ambiguous. V gave up 10 bases and J gave up 0 bases, with 11 bases separating them. Germline V gives CDR1 MNHEY, CDR2 SVGAGI. The CDR3 spans 13 residues.

The chain has TRBV5-4 and TRBJ1-1; D is ambiguous. The CDR3 runs 11 residues. V was shortened by 4 bases and J by 1 base, with 2 bases between the two germline ends. Germline lookup yields CDR1 SGHNT and CDR2 YYREEE (reference sequence). CDR3 DNA sequence: TGTGCCAGCAGCCGGAACACTGAAGCTTTCTTT. This translates into CASSRNTEAFF.

CDR3 amino acids: CASKYNEQFF. As DNA, the CDR3 is TGTGCCAGCAAATACAATGAGCAGTTCTTC. This chain links TRBV28 with TRBJ2-1; D gene uncertain. The CDR3 is 10 amino acids. The germline V gene has CDR1 MDHEN and CDR2 SYDVKM. Trimming pared 7 bases from V and 4 bases from J, leaving 2 bases between.

The rearrangement links TRBV6-5 to TRBJ2-7; possibly TRBD1 for D (6 bases). The CDR3 length is 15 residues. Trimming removed 8 bases at V and 3 bases at J, with 20 bases between. Germline CDR1 reads MNHEY; CDR2 reads SVGAGI. CDR3 region: CASRVGAGSGYEQYV. As DNA, the CDR3 is TGTGCCAGCCGAGTGGGGGCAGGAAGCGGCTACGAGCAGTACGTC.

This chain joins TRBV28 and TRBJ2-7; D is uncertain. Germline values: CDR1 MDHEN, CDR2 SYDVKM. This CDR3 is 14 amino acids long. Trimming removed 7 bases from V and 2 bases from J, with 15 bases in between. The CDR3 DNA reads as TGTGCCAGCAACACTCAGACCTACACCTACGAGCAGTACTTC. Translated: CASNTQTYTYEQYF.

J is TRBJ1-6 and V is TRBV7-8, with a possible D match to TRBD1 (5 bases). This CDR3 is built from 14 residues. Trimming pared 9 bases from V and 6 bases from J, leaving 15 bases between. Germline V gene sequence: CDR1 SGHVS, CDR2 FQNEAQ. CDR3 in amino acids: CASRRQGGNSPLHF. As DNA, the CDR3 is TGTGCCAGTCGAAGGCAGGGTGGTAATTCACCCCTCCACTTT. The full variable domain, its missing parts supplied by reference TRBV7-8 and TRBJ1-6, is GAGVSQSPRYKVAKRGQDVALRCDPISGHVSLFWYQQALGQGPEFLTYFQNEAQLDKSGLPSDRFFAERPEGSVSTLKIQRTQQEDSAVYLCASRRQGGNSPLHFGNGTRLTVT.

The chain combines TRBV5-5 with TRBJ1-4, with D uncertain. The germline V and J ends were trimmed by 0 bases and 0 bases, with 6 bases remaining between them. This CDR3 region has 15 residues. Germline V gene sequence: CDR1 SGHKS, CDR2 YYEKEE (reference sequence). The CDR3 nucleotides read TGTGCCAGCAGCTTGGACGGGTCAACTAATGAAAAACTGTTTTTT. This translates into CASSLDGSTNEKLFF.

The CDR3 sequence is CASSINGGLDQPQHF. As DNA, the CDR3 is TGTGCCAGTAGTATAAATGGAGGGTTGGATCAGCCCCAGCATTTT. The V and J genes are TRBV19 and TRBJ1-5, with unresolved D. Between the trimmed V and J ends, which lost 2 bases and 5 bases, there was a span of 13 bases. CDR1 LNHDA and CDR2 SQIVND come from the germline V gene (reference sequence). The CDR3 extends over 15 amino acids.

The chain joins TRBV6-5 to TRBJ2-1; 8 bases line up with TRBD2. V was clipped by 5 bases and J by 0 bases; unmatched bases: 3. The germline CDR1 and CDR2 sequences are MNHEY and SVGAGI. This CDR3 has 15 amino acids. CDR3 nucleotide sequence: TGTGCCAGCAGTCCTAGCGGGCCCTCCTACAATGAGCAGTTCTTC. It encodes CASSPSGPSYNEQFF.

The V and J genes are TRBV10-3 and TRBJ1-1, with D possibly TRBD1 on 5 matching bases. This CDR3 spans 13 amino acids. The V and J ends lost 7 bases and 4 bases respectively, with 13 bases between them. Germline lookup yields CDR1 ENHRY and CDR2 SYGVKD. The CDR3 spells CAITGAVGTEAFF. Written as DNA, the CDR3 is TGTGCCATCACCGGGGCGGTGGGCACTGAAGCTTTCTTT.

The gene calls are TRBV7-3 and TRBJ2-5; perhaps TRBD1 as D (6 bases). The length of the CDR3 is 15 residues. The germline V and J ends were trimmed by 1 base and 2 bases, with 11 bases remaining between them. Germline V gene lookup returns CDR1 SGHTA and CDR2 FQGTGA. CDR3 amino acids: CASSLNRAPQETQYF. CDR3 DNA: TGTGCCAGCAGCTTAAACAGGGCACCTCAAGAGACCCAGTACTTC.

The chain links TRBV10-2 to TRBJ1-6; TRBD1 agrees at 9 bases. The CDR3 is made up of 15 amino acids. The junction had 8 bases not matched to a gene; V was cut back by 7 bases and J by 7 bases. Germline V CDR1 and CDR2: WSHSY, SAAADI. In DNA form, the CDR3 reads TGCGCCAGCAAAAAACAGGGGGCGGAAAATTCACCCCTCCACTTT. Its translation is CASKKQGAENSPLHF.

This rearrangement joins TRBV20-1 to TRBJ1-2; D is unclear. Trimming pared 4 bases from V and 8 bases from J, leaving 11 bases between. CDR3 length equals 11 residues. CDR1 is DFQATT and CDR2 is SNEGSKA in the germline V gene (reference sequence). CDR3 nucleotide sequence: TGCAGTGCTACCACGAATGGGGGCTACACCTTC. It specifies CSATTNGGYTF.

The chain carries TRBV6-1 and TRBJ1-1; D unclear. CDR3 length: 12 amino acids. The germline V gene encodes CDR1 MNHNS and CDR2 SASEGT. The V and J ends lost 7 bases and 5 bases respectively, with 11 bases between them. This CDR3 is CASTQVGTEAFF. Here the CDR3 DNA reads TGTGCCAGCACCCAGGTGGGGACTGAAGCTTTCTTT.

This clone has just one count. The chain is built from TRBV10-3 and TRBJ2-1; D perhaps matches TRBD1 (5 bases). Trimming took 4 bases from V and 8 from J, leaving 12 bases between them. The germline CDR1 and CDR2 sequences are ENHRY and SYGVKD. The CDR3 loop spans 13 amino acids. Written as DNA, the CDR3 is TGTGCCATCAGTGGTAGGGGCCAGGATGAGCAGTTCTTC. Its translation: CAISGRGQDEQFF.

The chain employs TRBV11-2 and TRBJ2-3, with D perhaps matching TRBD2 (6 bases). The CDR3 runs to 16 residues. The germline V and J ends were trimmed by 1 base and 4 bases, with 15 bases remaining between them. The V gene's germline CDR1 is SGHAT and CDR2 FQNNGV. The CDR3 protein is CASSLAVGLLPDTQYF. The CDR3, as DNA: TGTGCCAGCAGCTTAGCGGTGGGACTTCTCCCAGATACGCAGTATTTT. The full variable domain, its missing parts supplied by reference TRBV11-2 and TRBJ2-3, is EAGVAQSPRYKIIEKRQSVAFWCNPISGHATLYWYQQILGQGPKLLIQFQNNGVVDDSQLPKDRFSAERLKGVDSTLKIQPAKLEDSAVYLCASSLAVGLLPDTQYFGPGTRLTVL.

This chain links TRBV7-9 with TRBJ1-4; D remains ambiguous. Trimming cost V 3 bases and J 8 bases, with 16 bases left between them. The V gene's germline CDR1 is SEHNR and CDR2 FQNEAQ (reference sequence). The CDR3 is 15 residues long. The CDR3 sequence is CASSFSEGRREKLFF. DNA for the CDR3: TGTGCCAGCAGCTTTAGCGAGGGCCGCCGCGAAAAACTGTTTTTT.

The chain combines TRBV6-6 with TRBJ1-1; perhaps TRBD1 as D (5 bases). V dropped 2 bases and J dropped 1 base, with 11 bases sitting between them. CDR1 is MNHNY, CDR2 SVGAGI, per germline (reference sequence). CDR3 size: 15 residues. The CDR3 DNA reads TGTGCCAGCAGTTACCAGGGCTTGGGGAACACTGAAGCTTTCTTT. Translating gives CASSYQGLGNTEAFF.

CDR3: CASSQTSGRVTGELFF. CDR3 bases: TGTGCCAGCAGCCAGACTAGCGGGAGGGTCACCGGGGAGCTGTTTTTT. The chain is built from TRBV7-6 and TRBJ2-2; 14 bases line up with TRBD2. Trimming took 5 bases from V and 4 from J; bases not matched to a gene: 3. Looked up from germline, CDR1 is SGHVS and CDR2 is FNYEAQ. The CDR3 consists of 16 residues.

V usage is TRBV5-6 and J usage is TRBJ2-1; 7 nucleotides match TRBD1. CDR1 and CDR2 (germline): SGHDT, YYEEEE. V shed 4 bases and J 4 bases; nucleotides not matched to a gene: 11. This CDR3 comprises 16 residues. The chain's CDR3 is CASSQGQTLLYNEQFF. Written as DNA, the CDR3 is TGTGCCAGCAGCCAGGGACAGACCCTACTTTACAATGAGCAGTTCTTC.